This T cell receptor (beta chain) was identified in a study of CD4 T cell repertoires in COVID-19 (dated by TCRdb to the early 2020s). Study-level background: For cross-reactivity analysis, CFSE-low cells were expanded with IL-2 for around 11 days and were then relabeled and restimulated with spike proteins from other coronaviruses. Naturally processed CD4+ T cell responses to SARS-CoV-2 spike and nucleoprotein were characterized in COVID-19-recovered individuals, and clonal composition was assessed by TCR Vbeta sequencing. In a few recovered individuals, the TCR Vbeta repertoire of SARS-CoV-2-reactive T cells was analyzed at the subset level. Results the study describes overall, beyond this receptor: Consistent with cross-reactivity, between 7 and 25% of SARS-CoV-2 clonotypes also showed up in secondary cultures stimulated with SARS-CoV and/or HKU1 spike. Several of the most expanded SARS-CoV-2-reactive clonotypes were found to be shared between two or all three memory subsets, suggesting intraclonal diversification.

Notes on this clone: Its antigen remains undetermined. Base-call qualities are not available, and no considerably larger clone is one nucleotide away.

At the junction V is shortened by 1 base and J by 5 bases; bases outside the gene matches: 5. Spanning cysteine to phenylalanine, the CDR3 consists of 18 amino acids. Solely the CDR3 DNA is kept, with 54 bases framed from the first base. From the germline V gene (reference sequence), CDR1 is LGHDT and CDR2 is YNNKEL. Libraries were constructed by the immunoSEQ multiplex PCR assay. From the authors' description of their analysis: The Chao-Jaccard similarity index and the number of shared clonotypes were used to measure repertoire overlap between subsets. TCRdb carries this immuneACCESS record with in-frame sequences only. Its versions omit some clonotypes, under half of them owing to an unresolved V gene in the studies checked, with the rest unexplained. The V and J calls and clone size were taken over from that table, and D and trimming were inferred from the DNA. The sample contains about 75,000 clones, around 82% of them found a single time. Roughly 0.58% of the sample goes to the ten largest clones.

What the time point label conveys for this sample: sample from a COVID-19-recovered individual after infection. The donors were patients who had gone through COVID-19 ranging from mild to severe and had recovered. Memory T cell samples that were not cultured were sequenced immediately after ex vivo isolation. CD4+ total memory, central memory, effector memory and circulating T follicular helper cells were isolated from peripheral blood mononuclear cells. The rearrangement combines TRBV3-1 (or the pseudogene TRBV3-2) with TRBJ2-1; 16 bases in the junction line up with TRBD2. This receptor was obtained from a human donor who had COVID-19. The sequencing used CD4+ T cells from peripheral blood, collected after recovery from COVID-19. In nucleotide form, the sequence is TGTGCCAGCAGCCAAGCCGGGACTAGCGGGAGGGTGAACAATGAGCAGTTCTTC. Its protein product is CASSQAGTSGRVNNEQFF.